A single T cell receptor (beta chain) is shown here with its context. The data derive from a study of blood T cell repertoires in COVID-19. Study information: Sites in the United States, Italy and Spain provided acute and convalescent COVID-19 samples. The cDNA or gDNA used as material had been derived from T cells, B-cell-depleted T cells, or PBMCs.

Per the original data handling: Using reference gene primer amplification, nucleated cell counts were estimated. TCRdb's table, derived via immunoSEQ multiplex PCR, lists solely in-frame clones and lacks some. V and J calls and clone size are copied from that table; D and trimming were computed from the DNA. The table lists approximately 130,000 clones, about 86% of them singletons. This CDR3 spans 16 amino acids. V lost 3 bases and J lost 6; bases outside the gene matches: 14. Germline V gene sequence: CDR1 SGHNT, CDR2 YYREEE (reference sequence). This TCR was recovered from a woman aged 45 to 65 with acute or convalescent COVID-19. The sample consisted of peripheral blood. The chain uses TRBV5-4 and TRBJ1-2; 7 bases agree with TRBD1. CDR3 in amino acids: CASSSEGQPTYDGYTF. CDR3 sequence (DNA): TGTGCCAGCAGCTCCGAGGGACAGCCTACCTATGATGGCTACACCTTC.